The rows below give T cell receptor beta chains drawn from one sample of a study of cytomegalovirus exposure and HLA in healthy donors. Method: immunoSEQ multiplex PCR; TCRdb's copy keeps in-frame clones and lacks some. The sample shows 130,000 or so clones, 70% to 85% of them seen only once. Sequenced sample: PBMCs. The receptors were gathered from a woman aged 40-49 years in good health and CMV-seronegative. Both conserved end residues are part of each CDR3. The order of the fields is V gene, J gene, D gene, clone size, CDR3 DNA, CDR3 protein. A D gene is named only where the DNA matches it firmly. Clone size is given for some rows only: seen once, a few or many times, or a class if the clone is expanded.

V gene: TRBV11-2
J gene: TRBJ2-7
D gene: TRBD2
clone size: -
CDR3 DNA: TGTGCCAGCTCAGGACTAGCGGGAGGGCCCTGGTCCTACGAGCAGTACTTC
CDR3 protein: CASSGLAGGPWSYEQYF

V gene: TRBV10-2
J gene: TRBJ2-1
D gene: -
clone size: -
CDR3 DNA: TGCGCCAGCAGTGTTGATGGGAGCTCCTACAATGAGCAGTTCTTC
CDR3 protein: CASSVDGSSYNEQFF

V gene: TRBV28
J gene: TRBJ1-2
D gene: TRBD1
clone size: -
CDR3 DNA: TGTGCCAGCAGTCCCCCGGGACAGGGAACCTATGGCTACACCTTC
CDR3 protein: CASSPPGQGTYGYTF

V gene: TRBV6-5
J gene: TRBJ2-7
D gene: TRBD2
clone size: -
CDR3 DNA: TGTGCCAGCAGTTACAAGTCAAGCGGGAGGAGGTACGAGCAGTACTTC
CDR3 protein: CASSYKSSGRRYEQYF

V gene: TRBV6-1
J gene: TRBJ2-7
D gene: -
clone size: few
CDR3 DNA: TGTGCCAGCAGTGAACCGCGGCCGGGGAGCTCCTACGAGCAGTACTTC
CDR3 protein: CASSEPRPGSSYEQYF

V gene: TRBV10-2
J gene: TRBJ1-5
D gene: -
clone size: -
CDR3 DNA: TGCGCCAGCAGTGAAACAGGTACTTGGGGTCAGCCCCAGCATTTT
CDR3 protein: CASSETGTWGQPQHF

V gene: TRBV15
J gene: TRBJ2-7
D gene: -
clone size: -
CDR3 DNA: TGTGCCACCAGCAGAGTTTTGGGGGGAATTGGGGGGAAAATTTACTACGAGCAGTACTTC
CDR3 protein: CATSRVLGGIGGKIYYEQYF

V gene: TRBV10-3
J gene: TRBJ2-7
D gene: TRBD1
clone size: -
CDR3 DNA: TGTGCCATCTGGGGACAGGGGGCCGACGAGCAGTACTTC
CDR3 protein: CAIWGQGADEQYF

V gene: TRBV7-9
J gene: TRBJ1-4
D gene: -
clone size: once
CDR3 DNA: TGTGCCAGCAGCTTCACGGGGAGGAATGAAAAACTGTTTTTT
CDR3 protein: CASSFTGRNEKLFF

V gene: TRBV19
J gene: TRBJ2-1
D gene: -
clone size: -
CDR3 DNA: TGTGCCAGTAGTATACGAAACTACGCAAGCGATGAGCAGTTCTTC
CDR3 protein: CASSIRNYASDEQFF

V gene: TRBV7-9
J gene: TRBJ2-5
D gene: TRBD2
clone size: -
CDR3 DNA: TGTGCCAGCAGCTTAGGAGGTAGCGGGAGCCTAGAGACCCAGTACTTC
CDR3 protein: CASSLGGSGSLETQYF

V gene: TRBV14
J gene: TRBJ2-1
D gene: TRBD2
clone size: -
CDR3 DNA: TGTGCCAGCAGCCAAGATTGGACTAGCGGGACGAAACTTTCCTACAATGAGCAGTTCTTC
CDR3 protein: CASSQDWTSGTKLSYNEQFF

V gene: TRBV27
J gene: TRBJ1-4
D gene: -
clone size: -
CDR3 DNA: TGTGCCACCGACTCGTCGATTCCCAATGAAAAACTGTTTTTT
CDR3 protein: CATDSSIPNEKLFF

V gene: TRBV11-2
J gene: TRBJ1-3
D gene: TRBD1
clone size: -
CDR3 DNA: TGTGCCAGCAGCTTAGGTCATACAGGGGCTGGAAACACCATATATTTT
CDR3 protein: CASSLGHTGAGNTIYF

V gene: TRBV29-1
J gene: TRBJ1-2
D gene: -
clone size: few
CDR3 DNA: TGCAGCGTTGTGGATGGGGCAAAAAACTATGGCTACACCTTC
CDR3 protein: CSVVDGAKNYGYTF

V gene: TRBV6-1
J gene: TRBJ1-1
D gene: -
clone size: -
CDR3 DNA: TGTGCCAGCAGCCGACAGGCCCACACTGAAGCTTTCTTT
CDR3 protein: CASSRQAHTEAFF

V gene: TRBV21-1
J gene: TRBJ2-5
D gene: -
clone size: once
CDR3 DNA: TGTGCCAGCAGCAAAGTCTACAGGGGAGATTCCCAGTACTTC
CDR3 protein: CASSKVYRGDSQYF

V gene: TRBV28
J gene: TRBJ1-1
D gene: -
clone size: -
CDR3 DNA: TGTGCCAGCAGCCGGGTTCTGAACACTGAAGCTTTCTTT
CDR3 protein: CASSRVLNTEAFF

V gene: TRBV9
J gene: TRBJ2-1
D gene: -
clone size: -
CDR3 DNA: TGTGCCAGCAGCGCCTCAGGGGAATCCTACAATGAGCAGTTCTTC
CDR3 protein: CASSASGESYNEQFF

V gene: TRBV18
J gene: TRBJ2-3
D gene: TRBD2
clone size: -
CDR3 DNA: TGTGCCAGCTCACCCGCGGCGGGCGGGAGGGCCCCAGATACGCAGTATTTT
CDR3 protein: CASSPAAGGRAPDTQYF

V gene: TRBV11-3
J gene: TRBJ2-7
D gene: TRBD1
clone size: few
CDR3 DNA: TGTGCCAGCAGCGACACCAAACAGGGGTACGAGCAGTACTTC
CDR3 protein: CASSDTKQGYEQYF

V gene: TRBV7-8
J gene: TRBJ2-1
D gene: TRBD2
clone size: -
CDR3 DNA: TGTGCCAGCAGCCCAAGGGGACTAGGGGACAATGAGCAGTTCTTC
CDR3 protein: CASSPRGLGDNEQFF

V gene: TRBV28
J gene: TRBJ1-3
D gene: -
clone size: -
CDR3 DNA: TGTGCCAGCAGGGCCTCTGGAAACACCATATATTTT
CDR3 protein: CASRASGNTIYF

V gene: TRBV25-1
J gene: TRBJ1-3
D gene: -
clone size: -
CDR3 DNA: TGTGCCAGCAGTGAGTCGGGCAGGGTGGACACCATATATTTT
CDR3 protein: CASSESGRVDTIYF

V gene: TRBV7-6
J gene: TRBJ2-3
D gene: -
clone size: -
CDR3 DNA: TGTGCCAGCAGCTTAGAGGCAGGGTTCACAGATACGCAGTATTTT
CDR3 protein: CASSLEAGFTDTQYF

V gene: TRBV7-2
J gene: TRBJ1-5
D gene: TRBD1
clone size: -
CDR3 DNA: TGTGCCAGCAGCTCAAGACAGGGAGGTTATCAGCCCCAGCATTTT
CDR3 protein: CASSSRQGGYQPQHF

V gene: TRBV7-2
J gene: TRBJ2-1
D gene: -
clone size: -
CDR3 DNA: TGTGCCAGCAGCCACTCTATTAATGAGCAGTTCTTC
CDR3 protein: CASSHSINEQFF